Given below is one T cell receptor beta chain in context. Original handling: Cell counts per sample came from amplifying reference gene primers. The table came from immunoSEQ multiplex PCR; TCRdb's copy has only in-frame clones and leaves some out. V and J calls and clone size are as listed in that table; D and trimming were resolved from the DNA. The sample holds about 170,000 clones, about nine tenths seen once. This record belongs to a study of blood T cell repertoires in COVID-19. As for the study in general: Spain, Italy and the United States supplied samples that represented acute and convalescent COVID-19.

Sequencing used peripheral blood. This clonotype was sampled from a man aged 18 to 30 with COVID-19, enrolled during active disease.

CDR3 nucleotides: TGTGCCAGCGCTAGCCCTTGGGAACAGGGGATCGTTGACATTCAGTACTTC. Its protein is CASASPWEQGIVDIQYF. The chain has TRBV2 and TRBJ2-4, with TRBD1 identical over 7 bases. The V segment lost 8 bases and the J segment 8 bases; nucleotides outside the gene matches: 21. The CDR3 loop spans 17 amino acids. CDR1 is SNHLY, CDR2 FYNNEI, per germline.